The rows below give T cell receptor beta chains drawn from one sample of a study of PD-L1 blockade in urothelial cancer. This table comes from immunoSEQ multiplex PCR, and its TCRdb copy is limited to in-frame clones, with some not included. Of about 130,000 clones in the sample, 86% were seen once. Sequenced material: PBMCs, taken around atezolizumab (anti-PD-L1) treatment. The receptor source for this set is a man aged 50-60 years with urothelial cancer. The CDR3 runs from the conserved cysteine through the conserved F or W. D genes are given only for firm matches.

J gene,V gene,D gene,CDR3 protein,CDR3 DNA
TRBJ2-5,TRBV5-6,TRBD1,CASSGGDRGFDETQYF,TGTGCCAGCAGCGGTGGGGACAGGGGGTTCGACGAGACCCAGTACTTC
TRBJ2-1,TRBV28,TRBD2,CASRGSGHYNEQFF,TGTGCCAGCAGGGGTAGCGGGCATTACAATGAGCAGTTCTTC
TRBJ1-3,TRBV10-3,-,CAISESLQAKNSGNTIYF,TGTGCCATCAGTGAGTCATTGCAGGCGAAGAACTCTGGAAACACCATATATTTT
TRBJ2-1,TRBV9,TRBD2,CASSVGLAGGEQFF,TGTGCCAGCAGCGTAGGTTTAGCGGGAGGTGAGCAGTTCTTC
TRBJ2-1,TRBV6-5,-,CASSKGTSDYNEQFF,TGTGCCAGCAGTAAAGGGACTTCCGACTACAATGAGCAGTTCTTC
TRBJ2-5,TRBV19,-,CASSIDGYQETQYF,TGTGCCAGTAGTATAGACGGGTACCAAGAGACCCAGTACTTC
TRBJ2-7,TRBV2,TRBD2,CASTTGLAGSYEQYF,TGTGCCAGCACCACCGGACTAGCGGGATCCTACGAGCAGTACTTC
TRBJ1-2,TRBV5-6,-,CASSASSPPGYTF,TGTGCCAGCAGCGCCTCCAGTCCGCCTGGCTACACCTTC
TRBJ2-1,TRBV6-1,TRBD2,CASRGLGLAANEQFF,TGTGCCAGCAGGGGACTCGGGCTAGCGGCCAATGAGCAGTTCTTC
TRBJ2-4,TRBV5-1,TRBD1,CASSLAQGAGSTKNIQYF,TGCGCCAGCAGCTTGGCACAGGGGGCCGGATCAACCAAAAACATTCAGTACTTC
TRBJ2-7,TRBV6-5,-,CASSPGSTYEQYF,TGTGCCAGCAGCCCCGGGTCAACCTACGAGCAGTACTTC
TRBJ2-3,TRBV18,-,CASSTSPDTQYF,TGTGCCAGCTCAACTTCTCCAGATACGCAGTATTTT
TRBJ1-4,TRBV7-9,TRBD1,CASSPIQGAQEKLFF,TGTGCCAGCAGCCCAATACAGGGGGCACAAGAAAAACTGTTTTTT
TRBJ1-2,TRBV7-9,-,CASSRGTPIISYTF,TGTGCCAGCAGCCGAGGGACACCGATTATTAGCTACACCTTC
TRBJ1-1,TRBV5-1,-,CASSRVVQNTEAFF,TGCGCCAGCAGCCGGGTCGTGCAGAACACTGAAGCTTTCTTT
TRBJ2-7,TRBV5-1,TRBD2,CASSTGTSGRFTYEQYF,TGCGCCAGCAGCACGGGGACTAGCGGGAGATTCACCTACGAGCAGTACTTC
TRBJ2-7,TRBV7-2,-,CASSSRGSSYEQYF,TGTGCCAGCAGCTCCCGCGGGTCCTCCTACGAGCAGTACTTC
TRBJ2-1,TRBV19,-,CASSAGYSYNEQFF,TGTGCCAGTAGTGCAGGGTACTCCTACAATGAGCAGTTCTTC
TRBJ2-3,TRBV14,-,CASSQVGYRTDTQYF,TGTGCCAGCAGCCAAGTCGGGTATAGGACAGATACGCAGTATTTT
TRBJ2-7,TRBV23-1,-,CASITGFKYEQYF,TGCGCCAGCATCACGGGATTCAAGTACGAGCAGTACTTC
TRBJ2-3,TRBV19,TRBD2,CASSIIAGGTDTQYF,TGTGCCAGTAGTATCATTGCGGGGGGAACAGATACGCAGTATTTT
TRBJ2-1,TRBV7-9,TRBD2,CASSFGGGSGANEQFF,TGTGCCAGCAGCTTTGGTGGCGGGAGTGGAGCCAATGAGCAGTTCTTC
TRBJ2-3,TRBV27,TRBD2,CASSPVGREDTQYF,TGTGCCAGCAGCCCGGTTGGGAGGGAAGATACGCAGTATTTT
TRBJ2-2,TRBV5-4,TRBD2,CASSLVPSGRASGELFF,TGTGCCAGCAGCTTGGTCCCTAGCGGGAGGGCCTCCGGGGAGCTGTTTTTT
TRBJ1-6,TRBV27,TRBD1,CASSLFQGGNSPLHF,TGTGCCAGCAGTTTATTCCAGGGGGGAAATTCACCCCTCCACTTT
TRBJ2-7,TRBV28,TRBD2,CASSAGVPGLAKSSEQYF,TGTGCCAGCAGTGCAGGGGTTCCGGGACTAGCCAAGTCCAGCGAGCAGTACTTC